This entry describes one TCR beta chain. What it recognizes is unknown. TCRdb keeps only in-frame clones here, not all; method: immunoSEQ multiplex PCR. The table includes 80,000 to 95,000 clones, about 88% detected once. This entry belongs to a study of graft-versus-host responses after intestinal transplantation. Findings of the study overall: Early HvG declines after transplant were associated with peak circulating GvH clone levels.

The CDR3 spans 15 residues. V was pared by 9 bases and J by 4 bases, with 10 bases of the junction left unmatched. Germline assignment: CDR1 LNHDA and CDR2 SQIVND (reference sequence). Sample: unstimulated CD4+ T cells sorted from spleen or lymph node cells, taken before transplant. The chain joins TRBV19 to TRBJ1-4, with 8 bases that match TRBD1. The TCR was taken from a human donor who was the organ donor for an intestinal transplant. The CDR3 DNA follows: TGTGCCAGCGGACGGCCGGGACAGGTTAATGAAAAACTGTTTTTT. The encoded protein is CASGRPGQVNEKLFF.